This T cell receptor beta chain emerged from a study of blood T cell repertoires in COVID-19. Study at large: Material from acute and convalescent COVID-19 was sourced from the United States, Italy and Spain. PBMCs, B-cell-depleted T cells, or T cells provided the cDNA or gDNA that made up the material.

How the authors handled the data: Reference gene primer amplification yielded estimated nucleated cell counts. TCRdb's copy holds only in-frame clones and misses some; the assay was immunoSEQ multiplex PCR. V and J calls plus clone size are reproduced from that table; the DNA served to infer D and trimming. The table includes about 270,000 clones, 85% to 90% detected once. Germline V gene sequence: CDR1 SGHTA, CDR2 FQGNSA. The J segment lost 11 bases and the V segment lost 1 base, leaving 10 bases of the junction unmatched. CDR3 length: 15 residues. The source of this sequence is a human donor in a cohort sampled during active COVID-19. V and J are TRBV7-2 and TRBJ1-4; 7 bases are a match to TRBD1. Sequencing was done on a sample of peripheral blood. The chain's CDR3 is CASSLEGTVFGKLFF. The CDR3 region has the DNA TGTGCCAGCAGCTTAGAAGGGACAGTATTCGGGAAACTGTTTTTT.